This entry concerns a single T cell receptor (beta chain). What it binds is not known. The CDR3 sequence is 14 residues long. Trimming took 5 bases from V and 1 from J, leaving 10 bases between them. Per the germline V gene, CDR1 is SGHTA and CDR2 is FQGNSA. These data belong to a study of PD-L1 blockade in urothelial cancer. The overall study: In the mid-2010s therapy began: atezolizumab 1,200 mg intravenously every 3 weeks.

Regarding time point: pretreatment peripheral blood. Metastatic or locally advanced urothelial carcinoma was present in the patients. This table comes from immunoSEQ multiplex PCR, and its TCRdb copy is limited to in-frame clones, with some not included. This sample has 49,000 or so clones, with 79% found just once. Whole-study results and caveats: Tumor-linked clones in blood grew more by 3 weeks in durable-benefit patients.

This receptor was taken from a man between 65 and 80 years old with urothelial cancer. The genes are TRBV7-2 and TRBJ2-3, with a weak D call TRBD1 (7 bases). Sequencing used PBMCs, obtained around atezolizumab (anti-PD-L1) treatment. The CDR3 sequence: CASSQGGGTDTQYF. The CDR3 coding sequence is TGTGCCAGCAGCCAGGGGGGAGGCACAGATACGCAGTATTTT.